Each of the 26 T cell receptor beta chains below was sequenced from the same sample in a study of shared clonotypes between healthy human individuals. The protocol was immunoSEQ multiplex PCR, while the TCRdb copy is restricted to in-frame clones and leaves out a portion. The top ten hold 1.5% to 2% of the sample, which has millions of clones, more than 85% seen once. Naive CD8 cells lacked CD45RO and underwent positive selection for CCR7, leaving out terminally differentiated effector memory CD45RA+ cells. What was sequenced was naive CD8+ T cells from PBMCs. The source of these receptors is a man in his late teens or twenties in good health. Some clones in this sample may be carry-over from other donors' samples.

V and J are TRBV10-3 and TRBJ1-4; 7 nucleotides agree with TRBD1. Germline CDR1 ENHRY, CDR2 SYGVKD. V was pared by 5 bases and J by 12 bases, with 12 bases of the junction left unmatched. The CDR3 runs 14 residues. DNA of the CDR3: TGTGCCATCAGTAGCACAGGGGAACGTGTGGAACTGTTTTTT. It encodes CAISSTGERVELFF.

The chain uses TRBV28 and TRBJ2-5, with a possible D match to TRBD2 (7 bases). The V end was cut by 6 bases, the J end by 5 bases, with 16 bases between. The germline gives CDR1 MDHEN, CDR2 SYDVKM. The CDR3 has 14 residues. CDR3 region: CASSPAGAGETQYF. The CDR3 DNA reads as TGTGCCAGCAGCCCCGCGGGGGCGGGCGAGACCCAGTACTTC. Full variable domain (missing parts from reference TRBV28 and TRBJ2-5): DVKVTQSSRYLVKRTGEKVFLECVQDMDHENMFWYRQDPGLGLRLIYFSYDVKMKEKGDIPEGYSVSREKKERFSLILESASTNQTSMYLCASSPAGAGETQYFGPGTRLLVL.

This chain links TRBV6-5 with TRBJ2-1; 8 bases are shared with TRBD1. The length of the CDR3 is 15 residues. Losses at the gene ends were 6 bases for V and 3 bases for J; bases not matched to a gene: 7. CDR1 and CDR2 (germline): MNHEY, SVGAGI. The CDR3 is CASSSTGEFYNEQFF. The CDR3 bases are TGTGCCAGCAGCTCGACAGGGGAGTTCTACAATGAGCAGTTCTTC.

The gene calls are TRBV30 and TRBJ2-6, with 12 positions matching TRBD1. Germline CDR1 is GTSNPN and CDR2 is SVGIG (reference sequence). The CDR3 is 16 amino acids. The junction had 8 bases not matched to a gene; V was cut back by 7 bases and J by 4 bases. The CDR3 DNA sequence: TGTGCCTTCACCGGGACAGGGGGCTCCGGGGCCAACGTCCTGACTTTC. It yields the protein CAFTGTGGSGANVLTF.

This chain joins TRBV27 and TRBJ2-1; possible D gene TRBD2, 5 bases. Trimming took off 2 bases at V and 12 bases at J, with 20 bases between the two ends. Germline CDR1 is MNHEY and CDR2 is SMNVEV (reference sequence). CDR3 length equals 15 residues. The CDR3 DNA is TGTGCCAGCAGTTTAGCGAGCGTGTCGGGGATGGGGCAGTTCTTC. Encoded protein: CASSLASVSGMGQFF.

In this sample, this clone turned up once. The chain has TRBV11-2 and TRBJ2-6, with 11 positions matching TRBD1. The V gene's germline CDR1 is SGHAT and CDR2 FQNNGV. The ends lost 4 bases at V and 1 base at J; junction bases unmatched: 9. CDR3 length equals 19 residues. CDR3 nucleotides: TGTGCCAGCAGCTCTATCCCGGGACAGGGGGGTTCTGGGGCCAACGTCCTGACTTTC. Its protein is CASSSIPGQGGSGANVLTF.

CDR3 sequence reads: CASSFGGRYEQYF. CDR3 nucleotides: TGTGCCAGCAGCTTCGGGGGGCGCTACGAGCAGTACTTC. The chain carries TRBV7-2 and TRBJ2-7; D perhaps matches TRBD2 (7 bases). The CDR3 is 13 residues long. With 3 bases removed from V and 3 bases from J, the gap between germline ends came to 9 bases. The germline V gene has CDR1 SGHTA and CDR2 FQGNSA. Full variable domain (missing parts from reference TRBV7-2 and TRBJ2-7): GAGVSQSPSNKVTEKGKDVELRCDPISGHTALYWYRQSLGQGLEFLIYFQGNSAPDKSGLPSDRFSAERTGGSVSTLTIQRTQQEDSAVYLCASSFGGRYEQYFGPGTRLTVT.

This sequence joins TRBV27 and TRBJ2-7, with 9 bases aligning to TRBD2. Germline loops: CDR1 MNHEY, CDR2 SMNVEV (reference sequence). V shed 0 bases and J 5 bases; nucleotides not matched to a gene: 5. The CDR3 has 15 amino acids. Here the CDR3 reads CASSLSAGGPHEQYF. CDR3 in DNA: TGTGCCAGCAGTTTATCGGCGGGAGGGCCCCACGAGCAGTACTTC.

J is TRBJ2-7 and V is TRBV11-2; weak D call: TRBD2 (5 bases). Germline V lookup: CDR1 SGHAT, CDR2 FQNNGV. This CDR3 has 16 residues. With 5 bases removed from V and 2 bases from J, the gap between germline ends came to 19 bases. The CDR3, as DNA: TGTGCCAGCAGCCCCCTTTTGGCGGCGGGTCCCTACGAGCAGTACTTC. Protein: CASSPLLAAGPYEQYF.

The DNA of the CDR3 is TGTGCCAGCAGTGATAGCATTGGGGCCTCGGACGGGGGCTCCTACGAGCAGTACTTC. This sequence encodes CASSDSIGASDGGSYEQYF. The chain joins TRBV27 to TRBJ2-7; possibly TRBD2 for D (6 bases). Germline V gives CDR1 MNHEY, CDR2 SMNVEV (reference sequence). This CDR3 spans 19 amino acids. V was trimmed by 5 bases and J by 0 bases, leaving 26 bases between them.

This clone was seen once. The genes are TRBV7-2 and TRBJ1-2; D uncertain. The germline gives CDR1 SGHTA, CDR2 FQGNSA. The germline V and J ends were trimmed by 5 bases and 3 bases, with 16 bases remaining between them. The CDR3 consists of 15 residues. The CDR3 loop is CASSPLGGGYYGYTF. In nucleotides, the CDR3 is TGTGCCAGCAGCCCCTTGGGTGGAGGCTACTATGGCTACACCTTC.

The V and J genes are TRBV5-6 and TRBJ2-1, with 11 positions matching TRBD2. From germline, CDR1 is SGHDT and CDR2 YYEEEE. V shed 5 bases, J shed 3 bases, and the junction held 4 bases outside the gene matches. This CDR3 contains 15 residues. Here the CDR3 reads CASRTGTSGYNEQFF. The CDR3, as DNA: TGTGCCAGCAGAACTGGGACTAGCGGCTACAATGAGCAGTTCTTC.

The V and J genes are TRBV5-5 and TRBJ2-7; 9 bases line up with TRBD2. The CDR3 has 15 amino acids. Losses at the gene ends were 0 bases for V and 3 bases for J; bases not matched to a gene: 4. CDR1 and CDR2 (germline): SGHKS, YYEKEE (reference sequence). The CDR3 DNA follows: TGTGCCAGCAGCTTGGGGAGTAGCGGGAGCTACGAGCAGTACTTC. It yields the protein CASSLGSSGSYEQYF.

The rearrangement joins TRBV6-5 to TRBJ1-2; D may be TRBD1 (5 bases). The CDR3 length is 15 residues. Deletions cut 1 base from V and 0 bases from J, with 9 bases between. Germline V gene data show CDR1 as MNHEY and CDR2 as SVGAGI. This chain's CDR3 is CASSYFTGANYGYTF. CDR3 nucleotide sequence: TGTGCCAGCAGTTACTTTACAGGCGCTAACTATGGCTACACCTTC.

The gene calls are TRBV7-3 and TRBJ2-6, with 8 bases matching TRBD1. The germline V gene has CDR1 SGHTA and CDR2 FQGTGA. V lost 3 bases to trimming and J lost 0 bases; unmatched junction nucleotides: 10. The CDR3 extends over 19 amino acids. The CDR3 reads CASSFNRGELASGANVLTF. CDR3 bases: TGTGCCAGCAGCTTCAACAGGGGGGAGCTCGCCTCTGGGGCCAACGTCCTGACTTTC.

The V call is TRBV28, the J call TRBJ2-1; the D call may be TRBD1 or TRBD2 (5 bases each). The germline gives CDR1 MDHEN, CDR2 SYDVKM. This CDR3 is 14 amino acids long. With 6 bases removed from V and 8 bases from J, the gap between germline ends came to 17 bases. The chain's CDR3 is CASSLGWGNDEQFF. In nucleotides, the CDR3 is TGTGCCAGCAGCCTGGGGTGGGGGAATGATGAGCAGTTCTTC.

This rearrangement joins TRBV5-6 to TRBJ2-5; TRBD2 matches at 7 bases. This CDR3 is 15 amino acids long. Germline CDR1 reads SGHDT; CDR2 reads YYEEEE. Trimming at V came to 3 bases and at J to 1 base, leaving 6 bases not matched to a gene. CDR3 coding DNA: TGTGCCAGCAGCTCGGATGGGGGGGGCCAAGAGACCCAGTACTTC. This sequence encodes CASSSDGGGQETQYF.

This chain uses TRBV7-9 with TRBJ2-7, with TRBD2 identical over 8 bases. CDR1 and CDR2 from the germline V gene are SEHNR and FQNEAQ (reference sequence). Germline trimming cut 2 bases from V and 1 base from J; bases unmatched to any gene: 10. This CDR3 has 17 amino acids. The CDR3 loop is CASSLYRGLAGSYEQYF. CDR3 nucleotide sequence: TGTGCCAGCAGCTTATACCGCGGCCTAGCGGGTTCCTACGAGCAGTACTTC.

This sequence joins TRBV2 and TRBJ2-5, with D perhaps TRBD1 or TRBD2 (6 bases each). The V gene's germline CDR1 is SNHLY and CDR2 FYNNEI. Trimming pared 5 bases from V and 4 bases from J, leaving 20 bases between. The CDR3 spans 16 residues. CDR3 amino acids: CASSWADRGGGETQYF. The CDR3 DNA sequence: TGTGCCAGCAGTTGGGCGGACCGAGGAGGGGGAGAGACCCAGTACTTC.

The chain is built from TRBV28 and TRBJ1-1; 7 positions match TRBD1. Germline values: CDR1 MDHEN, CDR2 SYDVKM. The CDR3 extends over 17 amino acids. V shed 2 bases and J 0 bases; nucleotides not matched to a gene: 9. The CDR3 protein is CASSLNRGRAMNTEAFF. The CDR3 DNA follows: TGTGCCAGCAGTTTAAACAGGGGTCGGGCCATGAACACTGAAGCTTTCTTT.

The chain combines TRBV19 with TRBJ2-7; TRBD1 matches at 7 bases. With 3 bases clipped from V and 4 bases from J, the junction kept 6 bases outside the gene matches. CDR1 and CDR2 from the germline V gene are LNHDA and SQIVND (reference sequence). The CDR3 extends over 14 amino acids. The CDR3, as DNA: TGTGCCAGTAGTATCCGCCGGGACAGTTACGAGCAGTACTTC. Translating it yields CASSIRRDSYEQYF.

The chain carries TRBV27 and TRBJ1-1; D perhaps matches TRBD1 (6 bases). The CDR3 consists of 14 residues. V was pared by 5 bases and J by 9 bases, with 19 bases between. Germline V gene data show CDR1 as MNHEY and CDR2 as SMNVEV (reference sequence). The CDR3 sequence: CASSPRGDQGKAFF. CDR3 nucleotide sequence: TGTGCCAGCAGTCCCCGTGGGGATCAGGGGAAAGCTTTCTTT.

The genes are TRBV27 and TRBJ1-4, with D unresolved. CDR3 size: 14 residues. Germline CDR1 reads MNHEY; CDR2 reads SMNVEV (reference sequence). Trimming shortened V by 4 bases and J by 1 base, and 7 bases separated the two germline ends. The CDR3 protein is CASSYLGTNEKLFF. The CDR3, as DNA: TGTGCCAGCAGTTACCTGGGAACTAATGAAAAACTGTTTTTT.

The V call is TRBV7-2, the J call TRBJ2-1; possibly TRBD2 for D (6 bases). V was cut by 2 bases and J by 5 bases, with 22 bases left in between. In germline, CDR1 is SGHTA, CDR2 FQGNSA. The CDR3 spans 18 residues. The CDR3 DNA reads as TGTGCCAGCAGCTTACCTATAATAACACGGGAGACGGACAATGAGCAGTTCTTC. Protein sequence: CASSLPIITRETDNEQFF.

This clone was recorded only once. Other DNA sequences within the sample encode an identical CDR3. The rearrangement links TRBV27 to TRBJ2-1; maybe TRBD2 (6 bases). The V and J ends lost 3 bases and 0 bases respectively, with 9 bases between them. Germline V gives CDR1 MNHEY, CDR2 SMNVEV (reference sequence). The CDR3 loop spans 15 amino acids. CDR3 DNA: TGTGCCAGCAGTTTGGGCGGGACCTCCTACAATGAGCAGTTCTTC. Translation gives CASSLGGTSYNEQFF.

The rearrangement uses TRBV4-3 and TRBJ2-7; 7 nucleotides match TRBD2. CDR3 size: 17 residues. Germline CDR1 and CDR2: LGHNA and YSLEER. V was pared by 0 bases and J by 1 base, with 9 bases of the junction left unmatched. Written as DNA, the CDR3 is TGCGCCAGCAGCCAAGACAGTTGGCGCGGGAGATCCTACGAGCAGTACTTC. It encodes CASSQDSWRGRSYEQYF.